This paragraph reports one T cell receptor (beta chain). This sample stems from a study of OX40 agonist ivuxolimab in advanced cancers. The overall study: Participants, roughly 81% male, averaged about 59 years of age, ranging from 23 to 79.

This table comes from immunoSEQ multiplex PCR, and its TCRdb copy is limited to in-frame clones, with some not included. There are 95,000 to 150,000 clones in the sample; around 93% occur only once, and roughly 0.15% lies in the top ten. The source material was CD4+ or CD8+ T cells sorted from blood, sampled in a trial of the OX40 agonist ivuxolimab. This clonotype was sampled from an adult with an advanced solid tumor such as melanoma, head and neck, liver or kidney cancer.

The DNA for the CDR3 is TGTGCCAGCAGCTTAGGGCGGGCGGGTTACAATGAGCAGTTCTTC. Translating gives CASSLGRAGYNEQFF. This chain connects TRBV7-2 to TRBJ2-1; the D gene is possibly TRBD2 (5 bases). Germline CDR1 SGHTA, CDR2 FQGNSA. V gave up 1 base and J gave up 4 bases, with 11 bases separating them. This CDR3 contains 15 residues.